This passage covers 2 T cell receptor beta chains from one sample sequenced in a study of blood T cell repertoires in COVID-19. TCRdb keeps only in-frame clones here, not all; method: immunoSEQ multiplex PCR. This sample has tens of thousands of clones; about nine tenths occur once, and the top ten carry about 8.1%. Sequenced material: peripheral blood. The origin of the receptors is a human donor in a cohort sampled during active COVID-19.

V and J are TRBV5-1 and TRBJ2-5; TRBD2 agrees at 8 bases. Germline CDR1 is SGHRS and CDR2 is YFSETQ. After removal of 6 bases from V and 2 bases from J, the junction contained 9 bases not matched to a gene. There are 15 residues in the CDR3. This CDR3 is CASTSGTSFQETQYF. DNA of the CDR3: TGCGCCAGCACCTCCGGGACTAGTTTTCAAGAGACCCAGTACTTC.

V and J are TRBV5-1 and TRBJ2-7, with 10 nucleotides matching TRBD2. Germline V gene lookup returns CDR1 SGHRS and CDR2 YFSETQ. The V gene end was trimmed by 4 bases and the J gene end by 0 bases; junction bases not matched to a gene: 10. This CDR3 has 17 amino acids. The CDR3 coding sequence is TGCGCCAGCAGCCCGGGTCAGGGACTAGCGACCTCCTACGAGCAGTACTTC. Translated, it gives CASSPGQGLATSYEQYF.